This record covers a single T cell receptor (beta chain). The germline V gene has CDR1 LGHNA and CDR2 YNFKEQ. Trimming at V came to 3 bases and at J to 4 bases, leaving 17 bases not matched to a gene. The CDR3 covers 20 residues. The protocol was immunoSEQ multiplex PCR, while the TCRdb copy is restricted to in-frame clones and leaves out a portion. The sample lists 2 million to 2.5 million clones, 80% to 95% occurring once. The sample is drawn from a study of shared clonotypes between healthy human individuals. Study in general: For every donor, three CD4 naive, three CD4 memory, two CD8 naive and one CD8 memory plates were used.

The V and J genes are TRBV4-2 and TRBJ2-3, with 12 bases that match TRBD2. The source material was naive CD4+ T cells from PBMCs. Subset reported: CD45RA+ positively selected. The sequence derives from a man aged 18 to 29 in good health. Some clones in this sample may be carry-over from other donors' samples. In DNA, the CDR3 is TGTGCCAGCAGCCAGGGCGGACTAGCGGGAAGCCCGGGATCCTCAGATACGCAGTATTTT. Translating it yields CASSQGGLAGSPGSSDTQYF.